A single TCR beta chain is shown here with its context. In the source study's methods: Junction-only immunoSEQ sequences carried no quality scores, so filtering differed. Clones were read by immunoSEQ multiplex PCR, and TCRdb kept only the in-frame ones, dropping some. The V and J calls and clone size are taken from that table; D and trimming were inferred from the DNA. Altogether approximately 810,000 clones are present, more than 85% being singletons, with the ten largest covering less than 25%. The naive CD8 subset, CD45RO-negative cells positively selected for CCR7, excluded terminally differentiated effector memory CD45RA+ cells. Germline CDR1 and CDR2: SGHRS and YFSETQ. The J segment lost 7 bases and the V segment lost 0 bases, leaving 4 bases of the junction unmatched. The CDR3 is 16 amino acids. This specimen comes from a study of shared clonotypes between healthy human individuals.

The V and J genes are TRBV5-1 and TRBJ2-1, with 13 nucleotides matching TRBD2. The material sequenced was naive CD8+ T cells sorted from blood. The source of this sequence is a man aged 25 to 45 in good health. CDR3: CASSLGTSGRGNEQFF. DNA for the CDR3: TGCGCCAGCAGCTTGGGGACTAGCGGGAGAGGTAATGAGCAGTTCTTC.